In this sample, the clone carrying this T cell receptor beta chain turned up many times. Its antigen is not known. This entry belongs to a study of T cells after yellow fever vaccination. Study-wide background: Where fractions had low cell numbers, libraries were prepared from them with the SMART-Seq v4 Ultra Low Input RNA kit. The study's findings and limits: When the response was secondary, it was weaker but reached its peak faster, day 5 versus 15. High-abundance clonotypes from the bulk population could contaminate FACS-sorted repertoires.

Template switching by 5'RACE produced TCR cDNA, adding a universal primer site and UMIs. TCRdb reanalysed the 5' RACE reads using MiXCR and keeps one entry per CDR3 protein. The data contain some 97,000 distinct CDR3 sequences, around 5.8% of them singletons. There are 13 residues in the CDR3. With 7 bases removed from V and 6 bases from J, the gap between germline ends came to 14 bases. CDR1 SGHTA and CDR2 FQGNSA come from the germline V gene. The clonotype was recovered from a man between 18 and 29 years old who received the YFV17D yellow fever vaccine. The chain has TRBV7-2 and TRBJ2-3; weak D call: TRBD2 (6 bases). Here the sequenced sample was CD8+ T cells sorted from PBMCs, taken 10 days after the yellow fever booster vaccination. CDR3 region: CASTAGLKDTQYF. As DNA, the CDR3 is TGTGCCAGCACGGCGGGGCTGAAGGATACGCAGTATTTT.